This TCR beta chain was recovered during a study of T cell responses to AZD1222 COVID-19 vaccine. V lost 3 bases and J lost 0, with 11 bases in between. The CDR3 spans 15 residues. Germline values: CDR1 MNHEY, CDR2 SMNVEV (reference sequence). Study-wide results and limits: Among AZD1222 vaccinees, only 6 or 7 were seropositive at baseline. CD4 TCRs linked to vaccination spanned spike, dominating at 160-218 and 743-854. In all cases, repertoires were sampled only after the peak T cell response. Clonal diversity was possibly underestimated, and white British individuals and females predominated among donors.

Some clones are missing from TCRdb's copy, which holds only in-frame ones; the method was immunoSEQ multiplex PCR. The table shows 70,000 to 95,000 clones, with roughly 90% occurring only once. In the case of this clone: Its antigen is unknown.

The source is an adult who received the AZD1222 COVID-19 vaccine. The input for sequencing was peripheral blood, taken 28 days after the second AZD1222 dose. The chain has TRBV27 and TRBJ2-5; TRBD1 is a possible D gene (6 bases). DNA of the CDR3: TGTGCCAGCAGTTTCCTTACAGGGTACCAAGAGACCCAGTACTTC. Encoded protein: CASSFLTGYQETQYF.